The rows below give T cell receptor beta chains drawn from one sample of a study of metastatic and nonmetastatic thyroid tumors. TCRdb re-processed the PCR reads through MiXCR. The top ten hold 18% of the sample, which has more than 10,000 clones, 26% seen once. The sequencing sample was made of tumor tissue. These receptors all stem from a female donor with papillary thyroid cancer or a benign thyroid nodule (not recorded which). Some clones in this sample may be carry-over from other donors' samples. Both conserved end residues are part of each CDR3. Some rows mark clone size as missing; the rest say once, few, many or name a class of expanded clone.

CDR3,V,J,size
CASSLWTSGRPPCELFF,TRBV27,TRBJ2-2,NA
CASSIGQGVTYEQYF,TRBV19,TRBJ2-7,large
CASSAGQHNEQFF,TRBV6-2/TRBV6-3,TRBJ2-1,NA
CANSRDTYNEQFF,TRBV6-1,TRBJ2-1,NA
CASSLSYYEQYF,TRBV7-9,TRBJ2-7,medium-sized
CASSPGTSGRTDTQYF,TRBV11-3,TRBJ2-3,many
CASSEGRPGGEQYF,TRBV2,TRBJ2-7,medium-sized
CASSRTGGIYGYTF,TRBV27,TRBJ1-2,few
CASSGGGGNTEAFF,TRBV7-9,TRBJ1-1,NA
CASRAPVNSGNNEQFF,TRBV2,TRBJ2-1,NA
CAASRGDGSYEQYF,TRBV2,TRBJ2-7,medium-sized
CSAARDRGDLDTQYF,TRBV20-1,TRBJ2-3,NA
CAWAGETRGSYF,TRBV30,TRBJ2-7,NA
CASLRGNTEAFF,TRBV28,TRBJ1-1,medium-sized
CASSRGGAYEQYF,TRBV2,TRBJ2-7,NA
CASSRDLPSASSYEQYF,TRBV27,TRBJ2-7,NA